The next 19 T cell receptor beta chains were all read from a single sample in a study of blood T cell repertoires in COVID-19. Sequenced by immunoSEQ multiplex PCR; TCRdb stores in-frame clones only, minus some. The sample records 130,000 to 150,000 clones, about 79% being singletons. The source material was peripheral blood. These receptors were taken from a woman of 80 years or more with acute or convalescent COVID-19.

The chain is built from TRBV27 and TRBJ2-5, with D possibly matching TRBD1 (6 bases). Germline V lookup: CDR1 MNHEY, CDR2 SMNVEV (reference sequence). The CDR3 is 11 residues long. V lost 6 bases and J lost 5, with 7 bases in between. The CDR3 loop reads CASSQGETQYF. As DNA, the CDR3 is TGTGCCAGCAGCCAGGGGGAGACCCAGTACTTC.

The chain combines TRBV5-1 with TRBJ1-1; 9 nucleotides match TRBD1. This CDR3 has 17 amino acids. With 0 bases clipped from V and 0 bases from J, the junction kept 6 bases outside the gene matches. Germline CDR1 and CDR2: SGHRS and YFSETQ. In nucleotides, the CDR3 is TGCGCCAGCAGCTTGGGTACAGGGACAGGGATGAACACTGAAGCTTTCTTT. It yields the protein CASSLGTGTGMNTEAFF.

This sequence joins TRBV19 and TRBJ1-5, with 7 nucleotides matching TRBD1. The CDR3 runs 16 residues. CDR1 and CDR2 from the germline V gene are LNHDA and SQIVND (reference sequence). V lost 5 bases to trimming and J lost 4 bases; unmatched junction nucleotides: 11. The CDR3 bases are TGTGCCAGTAGTCCCCTTGCGGGACAGAGTAATCAGCCCCAGCATTTT. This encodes CASSPLAGQSNQPQHF.

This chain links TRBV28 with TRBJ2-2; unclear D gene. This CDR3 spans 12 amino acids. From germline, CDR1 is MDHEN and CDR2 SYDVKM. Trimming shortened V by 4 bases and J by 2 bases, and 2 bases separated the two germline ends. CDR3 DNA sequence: TGTGCCAGCAGTTCTAACACCGGGGAGCTGTTTTTT. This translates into CASSSNTGELFF.

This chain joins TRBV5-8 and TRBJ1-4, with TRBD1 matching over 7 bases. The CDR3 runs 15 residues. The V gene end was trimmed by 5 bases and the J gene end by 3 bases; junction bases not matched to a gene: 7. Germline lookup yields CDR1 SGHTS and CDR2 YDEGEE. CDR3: CASRPGQASNEKLFF. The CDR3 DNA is TGTGCCAGCAGACCAGGACAGGCCTCTAATGAAAAACTGTTTTTT.

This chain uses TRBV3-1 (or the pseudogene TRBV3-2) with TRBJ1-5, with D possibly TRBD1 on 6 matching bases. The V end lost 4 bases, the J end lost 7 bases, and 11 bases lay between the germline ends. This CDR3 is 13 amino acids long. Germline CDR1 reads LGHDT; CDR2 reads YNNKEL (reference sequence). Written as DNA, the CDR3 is TGTGCCAGCAGCCTTCAGGGGTGGCAGCCCCAGCATTTT. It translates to CASSLQGWQPQHF.

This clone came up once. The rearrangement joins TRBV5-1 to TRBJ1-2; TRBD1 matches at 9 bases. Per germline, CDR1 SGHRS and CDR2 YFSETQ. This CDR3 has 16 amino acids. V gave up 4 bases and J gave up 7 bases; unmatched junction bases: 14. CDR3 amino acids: CASSPGQGGWSGGYTF. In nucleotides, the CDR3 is TGCGCCAGCAGCCCGGGACAGGGAGGATGGTCGGGTGGCTACACCTTC.

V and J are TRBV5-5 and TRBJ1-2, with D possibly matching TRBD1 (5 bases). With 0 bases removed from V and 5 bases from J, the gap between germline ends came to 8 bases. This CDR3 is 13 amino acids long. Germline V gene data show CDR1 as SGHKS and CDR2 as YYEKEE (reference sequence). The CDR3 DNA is TGTGCCAGCAGCTTGGTCCAGGGATATGGCTACACCTTC. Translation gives CASSLVQGYGYTF.

CDR3 coding DNA: TGCGCCAGCAGCCCCTACGGGGGGGCGGGAGATACGCAGTATTTT. Translation gives CASSPYGGAGDTQYF. The rearrangement uses TRBV4-1 and TRBJ2-3; 8 bases are shared with TRBD2. The trim removed 4 bases at V and 5 bases at J, leaving 8 bases unmatched. The CDR3 has 15 amino acids. Germline CDR1 and CDR2: MGHRA and YSYEKL.

The chain's CDR3 is CASTSGSTYEQYF. As DNA, the CDR3 is TGTGCCAGCACAAGCGGGTCGACCTACGAGCAGTACTTC. V is TRBV6-5 and J is TRBJ2-7, with TRBD2 as a possible D gene (6 bases). Looked up from germline, CDR1 is MNHEY and CDR2 is SVGAGI. CDR3 length equals 13 residues. Trimming removed 7 bases from V and 2 bases from J, with 12 bases in between.

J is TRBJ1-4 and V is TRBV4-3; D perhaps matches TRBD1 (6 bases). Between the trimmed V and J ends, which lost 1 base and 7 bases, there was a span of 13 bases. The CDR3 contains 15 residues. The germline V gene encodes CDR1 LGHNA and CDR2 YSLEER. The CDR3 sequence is CASSQGNREGEKLFF. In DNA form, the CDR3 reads TGCGCCAGCAGCCAAGGGAACAGGGAGGGTGAAAAACTGTTTTTT.

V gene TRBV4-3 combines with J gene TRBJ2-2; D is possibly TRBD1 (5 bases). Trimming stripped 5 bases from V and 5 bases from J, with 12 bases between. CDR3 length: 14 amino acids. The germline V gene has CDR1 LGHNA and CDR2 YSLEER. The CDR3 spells CASSWRRDTGELFF. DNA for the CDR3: TGCGCCAGCAGCTGGCGCAGGGATACCGGGGAGCTGTTTTTT.

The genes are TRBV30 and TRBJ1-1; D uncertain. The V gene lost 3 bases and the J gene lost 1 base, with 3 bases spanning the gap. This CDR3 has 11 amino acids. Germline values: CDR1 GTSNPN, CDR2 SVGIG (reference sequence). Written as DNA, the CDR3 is TGTGCCTGGAGCAGGAACACTGAAGCTTTCTTT. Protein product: CAWSRNTEAFF.

The CDR3 is CASSQDYGQLNYGYTF. The CDR3 DNA follows: TGCGCCAGCAGCCAAGATTATGGACAGCTAAACTATGGCTACACCTTC. The V gene is TRBV4-3, the J gene TRBJ1-2, with D possibly being TRBD1 (6 bases). Germline V lookup: CDR1 LGHNA, CDR2 YSLEER. The germline V and J ends were trimmed by 0 bases and 2 bases, with 13 bases remaining between them. The CDR3 loop spans 16 amino acids.

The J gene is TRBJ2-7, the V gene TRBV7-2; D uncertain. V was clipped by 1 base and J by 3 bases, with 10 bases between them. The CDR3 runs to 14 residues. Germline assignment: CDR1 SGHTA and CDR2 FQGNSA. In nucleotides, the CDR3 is TGTGCCAGCAGCTTAGGTCGGCGGTTCTACGAGCAGTACTTC. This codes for CASSLGRRFYEQYF.

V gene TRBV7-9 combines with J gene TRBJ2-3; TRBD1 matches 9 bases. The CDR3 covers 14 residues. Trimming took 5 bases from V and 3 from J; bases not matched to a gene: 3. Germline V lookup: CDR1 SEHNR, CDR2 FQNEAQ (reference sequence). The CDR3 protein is CASSRDRGTDTQYF. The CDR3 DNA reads TGTGCCAGCAGCAGAGACAGGGGGACAGATACGCAGTATTTT.

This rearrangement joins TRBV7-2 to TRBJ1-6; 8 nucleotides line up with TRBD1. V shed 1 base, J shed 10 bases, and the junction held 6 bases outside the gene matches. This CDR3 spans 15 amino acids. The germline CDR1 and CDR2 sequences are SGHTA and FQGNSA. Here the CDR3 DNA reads TGTGCCAGCAGCTTAGGGCGGACAGGGAGCTCACCCCTCCACTTT. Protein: CASSLGRTGSSPLHF.

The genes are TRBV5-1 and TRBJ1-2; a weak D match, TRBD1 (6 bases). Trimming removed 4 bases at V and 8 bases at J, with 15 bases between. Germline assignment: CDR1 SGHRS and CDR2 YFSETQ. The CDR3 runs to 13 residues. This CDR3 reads CASSQDSLQGYTF. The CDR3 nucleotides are TGCGCCAGCAGCCAGGACAGTCTTCAGGGCTACACCTTC.

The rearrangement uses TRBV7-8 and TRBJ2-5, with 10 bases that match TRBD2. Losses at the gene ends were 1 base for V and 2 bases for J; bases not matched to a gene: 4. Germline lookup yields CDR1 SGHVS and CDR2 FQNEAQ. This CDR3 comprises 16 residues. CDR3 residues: CASSLGSTSGQETQYF. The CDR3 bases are TGTGCCAGCAGCTTAGGCTCGACTAGCGGGCAAGAGACCCAGTACTTC.